This note documents a single T cell receptor (beta chain) sequence. The antigen is unknown. The data are from a study of T cell responses to AZD1222 COVID-19 vaccine. Study findings and constraints: Most donors were white British, females outnumbered males, and clonal diversity was possibly underestimated. Only six or seven AZD1222 recipients tested seropositive at baseline. Following two doses of AZD1222, Spike-specific TCR breadth and depth rose. Nearly half of the spike-specific TCRs reportedly recognize variant regions that carry no mutations.

Germline V gene data show CDR1 as KGHSH and CDR2 as LQKENI. With 4 bases removed from V and 1 base from J, the gap between germline ends came to 7 bases. This CDR3 spans 13 amino acids. TCRdb's copy holds only in-frame clones and misses some; the assay was immunoSEQ multiplex PCR. Here the sample spans about 150,000 clones, about 90% being singletons. V is TRBV18 and J is TRBJ1-1; D is possibly TRBD1 (6 bases). The input for sequencing was peripheral blood, taken on day 0 of AZD1222 vaccination. This receptor was obtained from an adult in good health. The CDR3 is CASSQGENTEAFF. In DNA form, the CDR3 reads TGTGCCAGCTCACAGGGGGAGAACACTGAAGCTTTCTTT.